This is a list of T cell receptor beta chains from one sample in a study of cytomegalovirus exposure and HLA in healthy donors. The data were produced by immunoSEQ multiplex PCR, yet TCRdb's version contains in-frame clones alone and is incomplete. The sample has 180,000 or so clones; more than 65% are singletons. Sequenced sample: PBMCs. These receptors were obtained from a female donor in good health and CMV-seronegative. CDR3s include the opening cysteine and the closing phenylalanine or tryptophan. Fields, in order: clone size, D gene, J gene, V gene, CDR3 DNA, CDR3 protein. The D gene is left open where the match is weak. Only some rows state a clone size, as once, few, many or a class for expanded clones.

abundance: .
d_gene: .
j_gene: TRBJ2-1
v_gene: TRBV6-6
CDR3nt: TGTGCCAGCAGTTACGGGCAGGGGTCCTACAATGAGCAGTTCTTC
CDR3aa: CASSYGQGSYNEQFF

abundance: once
d_gene: .
j_gene: TRBJ2-4
v_gene: TRBV11-2
CDR3nt: TGTGCCAGCAGCCCCGGGTCCAAAAACATTCAGTACTTC
CDR3aa: CASSPGSKNIQYF

abundance: .
d_gene: .
j_gene: TRBJ1-5
v_gene: TRBV19
CDR3nt: TGTGCCAGTAGTATAGACGCAGGGGACCAGCCCCAGCATTTT
CDR3aa: CASSIDAGDQPQHF

abundance: .
d_gene: .
j_gene: TRBJ2-3
v_gene: TRBV6-5
CDR3nt: TGTGCCAGCAGTTACTCAGGGTCGAGGGGGATAGATACGCAGTATTTT
CDR3aa: CASSYSGSRGIDTQYF

abundance: .
d_gene: .
j_gene: TRBJ2-7
v_gene: TRBV25-1
CDR3nt: TGTGCCAGCAGTGACTTGGTGTCGGACGAGCAGTACTTC
CDR3aa: CASSDLVSDEQYF

abundance: .
d_gene: .
j_gene: TRBJ2-5
v_gene: TRBV28
CDR3nt: TGTGCCAGCACGGAACAGGGGGGGAGGGAGACCCAGTACTTC
CDR3aa: CASTEQGGRETQYF

abundance: .
d_gene: .
j_gene: TRBJ1-2
v_gene: TRBV28
CDR3nt: TGTGCCAGCAGTATGGGTGACGGACAGCCGGGGGGCTACACCTTC
CDR3aa: CASSMGDGQPGGYTF

abundance: .
d_gene: TRBD1
j_gene: TRBJ1-1
v_gene: TRBV7-2
CDR3nt: TGTGCCAGCAGCTGGGACAGCTTGGACACTGAAGCTTTCTTT
CDR3aa: CASSWDSLDTEAFF

abundance: .
d_gene: .
j_gene: TRBJ2-2
v_gene: TRBV13
CDR3nt: TGTGCCAGCAGCTTGGTCTCAGGGATGGCCGGGGAGCTGTTTTTT
CDR3aa: CASSLVSGMAGELFF

abundance: .
d_gene: TRBD1
j_gene: TRBJ1-6
v_gene: TRBV19
CDR3nt: TGTGCCAGTAGTATAGCGGGACAGTATTCACCCCTCCACTTT
CDR3aa: CASSIAGQYSPLHF

abundance: .
d_gene: TRBD1
j_gene: TRBJ2-7
v_gene: TRBV25-1
CDR3nt: TGTGCCAGCAGTCCTTCCCCAACCGGGACAGGGCGGTACGAGCAGTACTTC
CDR3aa: CASSPSPTGTGRYEQYF

abundance: .
d_gene: .
j_gene: TRBJ1-1
v_gene: TRBV5-5
CDR3nt: TGTGCCAGCAGCCCCATTTTGTTTGGGGGGTTGAACACTGAAGCTTTCTTT
CDR3aa: CASSPILFGGLNTEAFF

abundance: .
d_gene: .
j_gene: TRBJ2-6
v_gene: TRBV7-8
CDR3nt: TGTGCCAGCAGCTTATTGTCGGGGGCTAGCGGAAGAACCGGGGCCAACGTCCTGACTTTC
CDR3aa: CASSLLSGASGRTGANVLTF

abundance: .
d_gene: .
j_gene: TRBJ2-3
v_gene: TRBV27
CDR3nt: TGTGCCAGCAGTTTAAGCCCAGGGCCAGATACGCAGTATTTT
CDR3aa: CASSLSPGPDTQYF

abundance: once
d_gene: TRBD1
j_gene: TRBJ2-7
v_gene: TRBV9
CDR3nt: TGTGCCAGCAGCGCCGGGACAGGGGGGACCTACGAGCAGTACTTC
CDR3aa: CASSAGTGGTYEQYF

abundance: .
d_gene: .
j_gene: TRBJ1-1
v_gene: TRBV7-9
CDR3nt: TGTTCCAGCAGCCCCGGGGACACTGAAGCTTTCTTT
CDR3aa: CSSSPGDTEAFF

abundance: .
d_gene: .
j_gene: TRBJ1-4
v_gene: TRBV7-6
CDR3nt: TGTGCCAGCAGCTTAGGGGGAGGTGTTCATGAAAAACTGTTTTTT
CDR3aa: CASSLGGGVHEKLFF

abundance: .
d_gene: TRBD2
j_gene: TRBJ2-3
v_gene: TRBV4-1
CDR3nt: TGCGCCAGCAGCCATTTCGGCGGGAGAACCACAGATACGCAGTATTTT
CDR3aa: CASSHFGGRTTDTQYF

abundance: .
d_gene: TRBD2
j_gene: TRBJ2-1
v_gene: TRBV27
CDR3nt: TGTGCCAGCAGCCCTTCTAGCGGGAATACTTACAATGAGCAGTTCTTC
CDR3aa: CASSPSSGNTYNEQFF

abundance: once
d_gene: TRBD1
j_gene: TRBJ2-1
v_gene: TRBV10-2
CDR3nt: TGCGCCAGCGGAACCGGGACAGGGAATGGGTACAATGAGCAGTTCTTC
CDR3aa: CASGTGTGNGYNEQFF

abundance: .
d_gene: .
j_gene: TRBJ2-7
v_gene: TRBV28
CDR3nt: TGTGCCAGCAGGCAGCACTATAGGGGCTACGAGCAGTACTTC
CDR3aa: CASRQHYRGYEQYF

abundance: few
d_gene: .
j_gene: TRBJ1-2
v_gene: TRBV11-2
CDR3nt: TGTGCCAGCAGCTTAGGAGATCCCCGGTATGGCTACACCTTC
CDR3aa: CASSLGDPRYGYTF

abundance: .
d_gene: .
j_gene: TRBJ2-1
v_gene: TRBV5-1
CDR3nt: TGCGCCAGCAGGGCAACCTACAATGAGCAGTTCTTC
CDR3aa: CASRATYNEQFF

abundance: .
d_gene: TRBD1
j_gene: TRBJ2-7
v_gene: TRBV27
CDR3nt: TGTGCCAGCAGTTTAGTCCAGGGGGCCTACGAGCAGTACTTC
CDR3aa: CASSLVQGAYEQYF

abundance: .
d_gene: TRBD2
j_gene: TRBJ2-7
v_gene: TRBV4-2
CDR3nt: TGTGCCAGCAGCCAAGTTTTTGGACTAGGGGCTCGGGAGCAGTACTTC
CDR3aa: CASSQVFGLGAREQYF

abundance: .
d_gene: .
j_gene: TRBJ2-1
v_gene: TRBV6-5
CDR3nt: TGTGCCAGCAGTTACTCGAGCTCCTACAATGAGCAGTTCTTC
CDR3aa: CASSYSSSYNEQFF

abundance: .
d_gene: TRBD2
j_gene: TRBJ2-7
v_gene: TRBV2
CDR3nt: TGTGCCAGCATGGAATCCGGGAGGGCCTACGAGCAGTACTTC
CDR3aa: CASMESGRAYEQYF

abundance: .
d_gene: .
j_gene: TRBJ1-1
v_gene: TRBV5-1
CDR3nt: TGCGCCAGCATCCCACTCGACAAGAACGCTGAAGCTTTCTTT
CDR3aa: CASIPLDKNAEAFF

abundance: .
d_gene: TRBD1
j_gene: TRBJ1-4
v_gene: TRBV30
CDR3nt: TGTGCCTGGGGACAGGGATACGAAAAACTGTTTTTT
CDR3aa: CAWGQGYEKLFF

abundance: .
d_gene: TRBD1
j_gene: TRBJ1-1
v_gene: TRBV5-4
CDR3nt: TGTGCCAGCAGCTTGGGACAGGGAGTCACTGAAGCTTTCTTT
CDR3aa: CASSLGQGVTEAFF

abundance: .
d_gene: TRBD1
j_gene: TRBJ1-3
v_gene: TRBV27
CDR3nt: TGTGCCAGCAAAAAGGACAGGAATGGCGGAAACACCATATATTTT
CDR3aa: CASKKDRNGGNTIYF

abundance: .
d_gene: .
j_gene: TRBJ1-4
v_gene: TRBV19
CDR3nt: TGTGCCAGTAGTCCTCAGGTAGCGGCTAATGAAAAACTGTTTTTT
CDR3aa: CASSPQVAANEKLFF

abundance: few
d_gene: TRBD2
j_gene: TRBJ2-7
v_gene: TRBV10-3
CDR3nt: TGTGCCATCAGTCGAAATAGCGGGAGTGGAGGGGAGCAGTACTTC
CDR3aa: CAISRNSGSGGEQYF

abundance: .
d_gene: .
j_gene: TRBJ2-7
v_gene: TRBV2
CDR3nt: TGTGCCAGCAGGAACCGGGACAACTCCTACGAGCAGTACTTC
CDR3aa: CASRNRDNSYEQYF

abundance: .
d_gene: .
j_gene: TRBJ1-3
v_gene: TRBV14
CDR3nt: TGTGCCAGCAGCCAAGTCGGACATTCCCTCTCTGGAAACACCATATATTTT
CDR3aa: CASSQVGHSLSGNTIYF

abundance: .
d_gene: TRBD1
j_gene: TRBJ2-1
v_gene: TRBV7-7
CDR3nt: TGTGCCAGCAGCCCCGGGACAGGGGGCATTTTTCTGGATGAGCAGTTCTTC
CDR3aa: CASSPGTGGIFLDEQFF